This T cell receptor beta chain stems from a study of T cell responses to AZD1222 COVID-19 vaccine. Assay used: immunoSEQ multiplex PCR; TCRdb lists only in-frame clones, some missing. Altogether about 140,000 clones are present, approximately 92% being singletons, with the ten largest covering 3% to 4.5%. Timing groups of about 4 and about 12 weeks for second doses were pooled. The ends were cut back, 4 bases at V and 7 bases at J, with 21 bases in the middle. The CDR3 totals 16 residues. CDR1 and CDR2 (germline): LGHNA, YNFKEQ. Sequences were derived from peripheral blood, sampled 28 days after the second AZD1222 dose. This chain uses TRBV4-2 with TRBJ2-3; a weak D match, TRBD1 (6 bases). This receptor was identified in an adult who received the AZD1222 COVID-19 vaccine. The CDR3 protein is CASSPNTGTPGNTQYF. CDR3 in DNA: TGTGCCAGCAGCCCCAATACCGGGACACCCGGAAATACGCAGTATTTT.